This T cell receptor beta chain was identified during a study of cytomegalovirus exposure and HLA in healthy donors. Study results and limitations: Cytomegalovirus association was listed for 150 or so TCR beta chains.

Data came from immunoSEQ multiplex PCR; TCRdb stores just in-frame clones and leaves some out. The table records around 150,000 clones, under 95% of them present only once. Comments on this clone: The target antigen is unknown.

Trimming stripped 2 bases from V and 11 bases from J, with 12 bases between. The germline gives CDR1 SNHLY, CDR2 FYNNEI. The CDR3 has 13 amino acids. The sequenced sample was PBMCs. The chain employs TRBV2 and TRBJ1-4, with D maybe TRBD1 (5 bases). The clonotype comes from a woman in her late teens or twenties in good health and CMV-seropositive. The CDR3 here is CASSEQAGPKLFF. The CDR3 nucleotides read TGTGCCAGCAGTGAACAGGCGGGGCCGAAACTGTTTTTT.